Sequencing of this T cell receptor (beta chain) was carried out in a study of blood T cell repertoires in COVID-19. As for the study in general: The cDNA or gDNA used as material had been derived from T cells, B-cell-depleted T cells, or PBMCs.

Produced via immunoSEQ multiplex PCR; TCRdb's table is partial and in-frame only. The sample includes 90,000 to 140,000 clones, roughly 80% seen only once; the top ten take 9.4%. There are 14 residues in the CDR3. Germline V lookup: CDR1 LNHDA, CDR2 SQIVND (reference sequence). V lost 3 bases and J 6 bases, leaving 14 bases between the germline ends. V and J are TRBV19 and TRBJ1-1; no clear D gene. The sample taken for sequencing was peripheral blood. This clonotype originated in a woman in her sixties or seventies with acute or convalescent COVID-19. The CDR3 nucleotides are TGTGCCAGTAGTATTTGGGGAGGTAACGCTGAAGCTTTCTTT. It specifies CASSIWGGNAEAFF.